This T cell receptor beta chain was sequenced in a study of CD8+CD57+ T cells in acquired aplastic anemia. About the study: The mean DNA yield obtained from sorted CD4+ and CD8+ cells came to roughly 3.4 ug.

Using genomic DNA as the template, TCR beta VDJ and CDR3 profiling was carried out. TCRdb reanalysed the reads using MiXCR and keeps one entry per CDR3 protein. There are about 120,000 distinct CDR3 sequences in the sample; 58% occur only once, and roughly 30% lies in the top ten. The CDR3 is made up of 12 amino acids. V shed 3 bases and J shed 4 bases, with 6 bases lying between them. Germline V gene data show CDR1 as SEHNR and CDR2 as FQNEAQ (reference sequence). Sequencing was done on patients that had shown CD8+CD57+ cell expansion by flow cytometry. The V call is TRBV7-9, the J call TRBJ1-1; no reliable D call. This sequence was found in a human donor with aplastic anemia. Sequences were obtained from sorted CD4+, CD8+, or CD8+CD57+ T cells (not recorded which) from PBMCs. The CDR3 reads CASSLYSTEAFF. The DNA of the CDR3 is TGTGCCAGCAGCTTGTATAGCACTGAAGCTTTCTTT. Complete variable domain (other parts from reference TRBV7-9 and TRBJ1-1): DTGVSQNPRHKITKRGQNVTFRCDPISEHNRLYWYRQTLGQGPEFLTYFQNEAQLEKSRLLSDRFSAERPKGSFSTLEIQRTEQGDSAMYLCASSLYSTEAFFGQGTRLTVV.